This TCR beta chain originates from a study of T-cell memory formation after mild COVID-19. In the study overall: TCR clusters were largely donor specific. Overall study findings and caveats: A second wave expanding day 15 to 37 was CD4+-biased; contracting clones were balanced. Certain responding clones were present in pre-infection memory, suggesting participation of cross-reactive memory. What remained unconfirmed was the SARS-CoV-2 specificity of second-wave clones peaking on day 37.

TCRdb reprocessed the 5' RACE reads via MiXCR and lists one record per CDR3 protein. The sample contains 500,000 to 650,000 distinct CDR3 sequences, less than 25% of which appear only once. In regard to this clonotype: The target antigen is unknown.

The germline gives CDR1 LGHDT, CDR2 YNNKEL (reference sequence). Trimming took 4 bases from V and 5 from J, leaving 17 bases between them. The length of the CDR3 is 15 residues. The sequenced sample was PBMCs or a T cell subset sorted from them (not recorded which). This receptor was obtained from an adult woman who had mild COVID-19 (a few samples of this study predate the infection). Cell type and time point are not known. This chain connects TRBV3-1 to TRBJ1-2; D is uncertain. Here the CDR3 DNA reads TGTGCCAGCAGCCCGGCCCAATCGGGGAGATATGGCTACACCTTC. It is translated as CASSPAQSGRYGYTF.